One and the same sample provided the 25 T cell receptor beta chains below, sequenced in a study of T cell repertoires in cytomegalovirus infection. Which antigens these TCRs recognize remains unknown. MiXCR was run by TCRdb on the reads, yielding one entry per CDR3 protein. The sample comprises about 830,000 distinct CDR3 sequences, roughly 33% of which are singletons, and 9.5% to 15% rests with the top ten. Here the sequenced sample was cultured CD8+ T cells from PBMCs, taken from culture after CMV antigen stimulation. Receptors were obtained from a human donor in good health (CMV status not recorded). Some clones in this sample may be carry-over from other donors' samples.

The V gene is TRBV5-6, the J gene TRBJ2-1; TRBD1 agrees at 8 bases. Germline loops: CDR1 SGHDT, CDR2 YYEEEE. J gave up 4 bases and V 4 bases, and 7 bases lay outside the gene matches. The CDR3 is 15 residues long. The chain's CDR3 is CASSHQGAPYNEQFF. The CDR3 bases are TGTGCCAGCAGCCATCAGGGGGCCCCTTACAATGAGCAGTTCTTC.

Of note for this clonotype: A junction boundary mismatches the germline segment, possibly from a read error. The rearrangement uses TRBV4-1 and TRBJ1-1, with D maybe TRBD1 (6 bases). Germline CDR1 is MGHRA and CDR2 is YSYEKL. This CDR3 contains 14 residues. The CDR3 region has the DNA TGTGCCAGCAGCCCAGATCAGGGGCCAGGCGAAACTTTCTTT. It yields the protein CASSPDQGPGETFF.

This chain links TRBV7-6 with TRBJ2-3; possibly TRBD2 for D (6 bases). V lost 5 bases and J 1 base, leaving 13 bases between the germline ends. The CDR3 loop spans 15 amino acids. The V gene's germline CDR1 is SGHVS and CDR2 FNYEAQ. In nucleotides, the CDR3 is TGTGCCAGCAGCCGACGACTAGGTGGCACAGATACGCAGTATTTT. Amino acid sequence: CASSRRLGGTDTQYF.

This clonotype turned up a few times. The chain links TRBV7-6 to TRBJ1-4; D is undetermined. This CDR3 is built from 14 residues. The V gene's germline CDR1 is SGHVS and CDR2 FNYEAQ. Trimming took off 2 bases at V and 8 bases at J, with 12 bases between the two ends. In DNA form, the CDR3 reads TGTGCCAGCAGCTTACGTGGGGTCGGCGAAAAACTGTTTTTT. Protein product: CASSLRGVGEKLFF.

The J gene is TRBJ2-7, the V gene TRBV6-1, with 9 bases that match TRBD1. Germline assignment: CDR1 MNHNS and CDR2 SASEGT. Trimming at V came to 3 bases and at J to 4 bases, leaving 7 bases not matched to a gene. This CDR3 has 15 residues. As DNA, the CDR3 is TGTGCCAGCAGTGAGGTCGGGACAGGGAGGTACGAGCAGTACTTC. Translating it yields CASSEVGTGRYEQYF.

This clonotype was counted only a few times. This chain connects TRBV7-6 to TRBJ1-1, with D hard to call. This CDR3 contains 13 residues. Deletions cut 5 bases from V and 8 bases from J, with 15 bases between. Germline values: CDR1 SGHVS, CDR2 FNYEAQ. CDR3 sequence reads: CASSPMGSYEAFF. DNA of the CDR3: TGTGCCAGCAGCCCCATGGGGTCCTACGAAGCTTTCTTT. The full variable domain, with the rest looked up from reference TRBV7-6 and TRBJ1-1, is GAGVSQSPRYKVTKRGQDVALRCDPISGHVSLYWYRQALGQGPEFLTYFNYEAQQDKSGLPNDRFSAERPEGSISTLTIQRTEQRDSAMYRCASSPMGSYEAFFGQGTRLTVV.

This clonotype appeared a few times. This chain links TRBV5-1 with TRBJ1-1, with TRBD1 matching over 7 bases. The CDR3 runs to 19 residues. V lost 3 bases to trimming and J lost 2 bases; unmatched junction nucleotides: 19. Per germline, CDR1 SGHRS and CDR2 YFSETQ. The CDR3 region is CASSSRTGTLDPDNTEAFF. The CDR3 DNA reads as TGCGCCAGCAGCTCAAGGACAGGCACCCTGGACCCCGATAACACTGAAGCTTTCTTT.

This chain links TRBV2 with TRBJ1-1, with 7 bases identical to TRBD1. CDR1 and CDR2 (germline): SNHLY, FYNNEI. The CDR3 contains 14 residues. V gave up 4 bases and J gave up 1 base; unmatched junction bases: 3. CDR3 region: CASSVRGPNTEAFF. In DNA form, the CDR3 reads TGTGCCAGCAGTGTTAGGGGGCCGAACACTGAAGCTTTCTTT.

This clonotype was seen only a few times. The V and J genes are TRBV2 and TRBJ1-2; 10 nucleotides align to TRBD1. The length of the CDR3 is 16 residues. Germline lookup yields CDR1 SNHLY and CDR2 FYNNEI. The V and J ends lost 8 bases and 1 base, in that order; junction bases with no gene match: 10. CDR3: CASPSVWTGGNYGYTF. The CDR3 nucleotides read TGTGCCAGCCCCTCCGTCTGGACAGGGGGTAACTATGGCTACACCTTC.

The V and J genes are TRBV7-9 and TRBJ1-1; D is perhaps TRBD1 (5 bases). CDR1 is SEHNR, CDR2 FQNEAQ, per germline (reference sequence). Trimming left V 1 base short and J 2 bases short, with 14 bases between. The CDR3 length is 16 residues. CDR3 bases: TGTGCCAGCAGCTTAGAGGGGCAGACCTTCAACACTGAAGCTTTCTTT. The encoded protein is CASSLEGQTFNTEAFF.

This clonotype has a handful of counts. The chain combines TRBV2 with TRBJ1-1; 10 bases are a match to TRBD1. From germline, CDR1 is SNHLY and CDR2 FYNNEI. V was clipped by 4 bases and J by 4 bases; unmatched bases: 6. This CDR3 contains 15 residues. The CDR3 DNA follows: TGTGCCAGCAGTGCCTCGACAGGGGGCGGCACTGAAGCTTTCTTT. It is translated as CASSASTGGGTEAFF.

With regard to this clonotype: Given a much more abundant clone one base away, this may be a read error. CDR3 sequence: CAGSLDSMNTEAFF. CDR3 coding DNA: TGTGCCGGCAGCTTAGATTCAATGAACACTGAAGCTTTCTTT. The rearrangement uses TRBV7-2 and TRBJ1-1; D is ambiguous. CDR3 length: 14 amino acids. Germline V gene data show CDR1 as SGHTA and CDR2 as FQGNSA.

The chain employs TRBV4-3 and TRBJ2-2, with a possible D match to TRBD2 (6 bases). Trimming took off 3 bases at V and 7 bases at J, with 9 bases between the two ends. The CDR3 runs to 13 residues. The V gene's germline CDR1 is LGHNA and CDR2 YSLEER. The CDR3 reads CASSQGLYGELFF. The DNA for the CDR3 is TGCGCCAGCAGCCAGGGACTTTACGGGGAGCTGTTTTTT.

This clonotype was seen more than once but under ten times. The gene calls are TRBV27 and TRBJ2-7; 7 bases agree with TRBD2. This CDR3 is 14 amino acids long. The germline gives CDR1 MNHEY, CDR2 SMNVEV (reference sequence). Trimming cost V 0 bases and J 5 bases; bases outside gene matches: 4. CDR3 bases: TGTGCCAGCAGTTTATCAGCGGGGTGGAACGAGCAGTACTTC. It encodes CASSLSAGWNEQYF.

The chain links TRBV6-5 to TRBJ2-2; weak D call: TRBD2 (7 bases). Germline CDR1 reads MNHEY; CDR2 reads SVGAGI. The CDR3 is made up of 16 amino acids. V was pared by 5 bases and J by 6 bases, with 19 bases between. The CDR3 nucleotides read TGTGCCAGCAGTCACACACAGGGAGGGGGGTCCGGGGAGCTGTTTTTT. It yields the protein CASSHTQGGGSGELFF.

V usage is TRBV12-3 or TRBV12-4 and J usage is TRBJ1-5; D possibly corresponds to TRBD1 (5 bases). The length of the CDR3 is 13 residues. Deletions cut 7 bases from V and 3 bases from J, with 10 bases between. The CDR3 nucleotides are TGTGCCAGCAAAGACAGATACAATCAGCCCCAGCATTTT. Encoded protein: CASKDRYNQPQHF.

This clonotype appeared a few times. The V and J genes are TRBV2 and TRBJ2-4; possibly TRBD1 for D (6 bases). Germline loops: CDR1 SNHLY, CDR2 FYNNEI. V dropped 1 base and J dropped 1 base, with 11 bases sitting between them. The length of the CDR3 is 16 residues. In DNA, the CDR3 is TGTGCCAGCAGTGAAGAGCTTCAGGGGGCCAAAAACATTCAGTACTTC. Translation: CASSEELQGAKNIQYF.

This clonotype turned up a few times. V gene TRBV27 combines with J gene TRBJ1-2, with unresolved D. The CDR3 consists of 15 residues. V was clipped by 0 bases and J by 2 bases, with 10 bases between them. Per germline, CDR1 MNHEY and CDR2 SMNVEV (reference sequence). In DNA, the CDR3 is TGTGCCAGCAGTTTATCTGGTGGGCCCAACTATGGCTACACCTTC. It is translated as CASSLSGGPNYGYTF.

The chain carries TRBV4-1 and TRBJ1-5, with TRBD1 as a possible D gene (6 bases). The germline V gene encodes CDR1 MGHRA and CDR2 YSYEKL. V was shortened by 4 bases and J by 6 bases, with 16 bases between the two germline ends. The CDR3 spans 15 residues. The CDR3 region is CASSPSPGEGQPQHF. CDR3 in DNA: TGCGCCAGCAGCCCGAGCCCAGGGGAGGGTCAGCCCCAGCATTTT.

Only a few counts were recorded for this clonotype. The chain recombines TRBV7-2 with TRBJ2-3; D is unclear. This CDR3 comprises 16 residues. V was pared by 4 bases and J by 3 bases, with 17 bases between. CDR1 and CDR2 (germline): SGHTA, FQGNSA. The CDR3 loop is CASSSPLGLGTDTQYF. DNA of the CDR3: TGTGCCAGCAGCTCCCCTCTAGGGTTAGGAACAGATACGCAGTATTTT.

J is TRBJ1-2 and V is TRBV6-6, with 8 nucleotides matching TRBD1. This CDR3 has 15 residues. Germline trimming cut 7 bases from V and 0 bases from J; bases unmatched to any gene: 7. Germline assignment: CDR1 MNHNY and CDR2 SVGAGI (reference sequence). CDR3 sequence: CASNLRTGPNYGYTF. The CDR3 DNA reads as TGTGCCAGCAATCTAAGGACAGGGCCTAACTATGGCTACACCTTC.

In this sample, this clonotype turned up a few times. The chain couples TRBV7-2 to TRBJ1-2; 8 bases map to TRBD1. V lost 6 bases, J lost 4 bases, and 13 bases stayed unmatched. In germline, CDR1 is SGHTA, CDR2 FQGNSA. CDR3 length: 16 residues. CDR3 bases: TGTGCCAGCAGTTGGGATGTGGACAGGGCGCTCTATGGCTACACCTTC. Translating gives CASSWDVDRALYGYTF.

This sequence joins TRBV9 and TRBJ1-5; perhaps TRBD1 as D (5 bases). The CDR3 is 17 amino acids. Germline CDR1 reads SGDLS; CDR2 reads YYNGEE. Between the trimmed V and J ends, which lost 4 bases and 4 bases, there was a span of 21 bases. CDR3 in amino acids: CASSRGQGSSPNQPQHF. The CDR3 DNA reads as TGTGCCAGCAGCCGCGGGCAGGGCTCTTCCCCGAATCAGCCCCAGCATTTT.

This clonotype has just a few counts. V is TRBV6-5 and J is TRBJ2-2; possible D gene TRBD2, 5 bases. Trimming left V 0 bases short and J 4 bases short, with 12 bases between. The V gene's germline CDR1 is MNHEY and CDR2 SVGAGI. The CDR3 extends over 16 amino acids. In DNA, the CDR3 is TGTGCCAGCAGTTACTCTGTTTCAGGAGGCACCGGGGAGCTGTTTTTT. Translation: CASSYSVSGGTGELFF.

The V and J genes are TRBV6-2 or TRBV6-3 and TRBJ1-2; D perhaps matches TRBD1 (6 bases). Germline loops: CDR1 MNHEY, CDR2 SVGEGT. The CDR3 spans 19 residues. Trimming cost V 2 bases and J 6 bases, with 28 bases left between them. CDR3 DNA sequence: TGTGCCAGCAGTTACGCTTTTCTTCCGGTCCGGACAGTATTGGATGGCTACACCTTC. Translated, it gives CASSYAFLPVRTVLDGYTF.